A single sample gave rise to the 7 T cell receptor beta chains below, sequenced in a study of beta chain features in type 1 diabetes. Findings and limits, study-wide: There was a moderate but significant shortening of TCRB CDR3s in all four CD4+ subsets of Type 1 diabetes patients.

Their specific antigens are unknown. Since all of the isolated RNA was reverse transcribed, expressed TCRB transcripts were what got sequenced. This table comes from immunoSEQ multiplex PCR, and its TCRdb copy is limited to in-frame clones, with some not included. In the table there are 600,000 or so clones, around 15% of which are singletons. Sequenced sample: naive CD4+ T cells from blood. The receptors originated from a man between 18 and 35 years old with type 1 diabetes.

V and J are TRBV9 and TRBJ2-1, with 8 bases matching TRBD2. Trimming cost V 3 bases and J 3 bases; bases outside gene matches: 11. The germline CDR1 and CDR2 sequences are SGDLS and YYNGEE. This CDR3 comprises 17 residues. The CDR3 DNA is TGTGCCAGCAGCGAGGGTTTGCGGGGGGCCCTCTACAATGAGCAGTTCTTC. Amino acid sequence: CASSEGLRGALYNEQFF.

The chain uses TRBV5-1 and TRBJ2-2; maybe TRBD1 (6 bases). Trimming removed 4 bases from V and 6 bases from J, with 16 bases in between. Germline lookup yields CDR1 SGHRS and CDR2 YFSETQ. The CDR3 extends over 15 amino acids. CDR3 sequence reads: CASSTGQGVAGELFF. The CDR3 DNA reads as TGCGCCAGCAGCACGGGACAAGGAGTTGCCGGGGAGCTGTTTTTT.

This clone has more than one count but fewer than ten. CDR3 sequence: CASSLGASKETQYF. The CDR3 DNA is TGTGCCAGCAGCTTAGGGGCCTCCAAAGAGACCCAGTACTTC. This chain uses TRBV7-6 with TRBJ2-5; D remains unclear. The V and J ends lost 1 base and 3 bases respectively, with 9 bases between them. The length of the CDR3 is 14 residues. Germline CDR1 is SGHVS and CDR2 is FNYEAQ.

DNA for the CDR3: TGTGCCAGCAGCCAGGAACGACCGGTCCCCTATGGCTACACCTTC. It is translated as CASSQERPVPYGYTF. The V and J genes are TRBV4-2 and TRBJ1-2; D gene uncertain. This CDR3 has 15 residues. V was cut by 3 bases and J by 4 bases, with 15 bases left in between. Germline assignment: CDR1 LGHNA and CDR2 YNFKEQ.

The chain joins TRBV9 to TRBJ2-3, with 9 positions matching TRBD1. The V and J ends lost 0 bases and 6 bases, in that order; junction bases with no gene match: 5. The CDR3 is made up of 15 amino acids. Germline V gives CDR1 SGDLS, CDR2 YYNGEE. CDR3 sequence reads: CASSVAGTGSDTQYF. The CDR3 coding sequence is TGTGCCAGCAGCGTAGCGGGGACAGGGAGCGATACGCAGTATTTT.

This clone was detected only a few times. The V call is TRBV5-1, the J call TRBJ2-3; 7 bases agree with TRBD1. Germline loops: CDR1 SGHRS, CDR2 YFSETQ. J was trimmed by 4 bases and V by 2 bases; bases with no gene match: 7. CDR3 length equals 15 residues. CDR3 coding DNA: TGCGCCAGCAGCTTAGCAGGGGGATTCGCAGATACGCAGTATTTT. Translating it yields CASSLAGGFADTQYF.

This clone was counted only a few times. The CDR3 DNA reads TGTGCCAGCAGCTTAACGCGGGGAGCCTACAATGAGCAGTTCTTC. It encodes CASSLTRGAYNEQFF. The rearrangement uses TRBV7-2 and TRBJ2-1; tentatively, D is TRBD2 (6 bases). CDR3 length equals 15 residues. Looked up from germline, CDR1 is SGHTA and CDR2 is FQGNSA. V was shortened by 2 bases and J by 2 bases, with 10 bases between the two germline ends.